Below, 28 T cell receptor beta chains from the same sample are listed, as sequenced in a study of shared clonotypes between healthy human individuals. Cells designated naive CD8 were CD45RO-negative and were positively selected for CCR7, with terminally differentiated effector memory CD45RA+ cells excluded. Only in-frame clones appear in the TCRdb table, and some are missing; sequencing was by immunoSEQ multiplex PCR. The sample has about 2.1 million clones; roughly 93% are singletons. The specimen was naive CD8+ T cells from PBMCs. These receptors were taken from a young man in good health. Some clones in this sample may be carry-over from other donors' samples.

V and J are TRBV7-8 and TRBJ2-7, with 7 bases aligning to TRBD1. The CDR3 is 16 amino acids. Trimming took 2 bases from V and 0 from J; bases not matched to a gene: 7. Germline V gives CDR1 SGHVS, CDR2 FQNEAQ. CDR3 sequence (DNA): TGTGCCAGCAGCTTACCCCAGGGGGTAGGCTCCTACGAGCAGTACTTC. Encoded protein: CASSLPQGVGSYEQYF.

This chain connects TRBV5-1 to TRBJ1-1; 7 bases line up with TRBD1. The V gene's germline CDR1 is SGHRS and CDR2 YFSETQ. Losses at the gene ends were 0 bases for V and 9 bases for J; bases not matched to a gene: 8. The CDR3 loop spans 14 amino acids. CDR3 bases: TGCGCCAGCAGCTTGGGGGGACAGAGGGCGAAAGCTTTCTTT. Translating gives CASSLGGQRAKAFF. The whole variable domain, filled in from reference TRBV5-1 and TRBJ1-1, reads KAGVTQTPRYLIKTRGQQVTLSCSPISGHRSVSWYQQTPGQGLQFLFEYFSETQRNKGNFPGRFSGRQFSNSRSEMNVSTLELGDSALYLCASSLGGQRAKAFFGQGTRLTVV.

V and J are TRBV2 and TRBJ1-5, with D perhaps TRBD1 (5 bases). The CDR3 is 15 amino acids. Germline lookup yields CDR1 SNHLY and CDR2 FYNNEI. V was cut by 1 base and J by 1 base, with 8 bases left in between. CDR3: CASSEGGDSNQPQHF. DNA of the CDR3: TGTGCCAGCAGTGAAGGTGGGGACAGCAATCAGCCCCAGCATTTT.

Comments on this clone: Other nucleotide sequences from this sample produce the same CDR3. This chain uses TRBV2 with TRBJ1-1, with TRBD1 as a possible D gene (6 bases). V shed 3 bases and J shed 0 bases, with 8 bases lying between them. There are 14 residues in the CDR3. Germline assignment: CDR1 SNHLY and CDR2 FYNNEI. As DNA, the CDR3 is TGTGCCAGCAGTGATTGGGGGCTGAACACTGAAGCTTTCTTT. It codes for CASSDWGLNTEAFF.

The V gene is TRBV9, the J gene TRBJ1-1, with D unresolved. The germline CDR1 and CDR2 sequences are SGDLS and YYNGEE. The CDR3 covers 15 residues. Trimming removed 4 bases at V and 1 base at J, with 14 bases between. The CDR3, as DNA: TGTGCCAGCAGCCCTCGGGAGGGCAGGAACACTGAAGCTTTCTTT. Translated, it gives CASSPREGRNTEAFF.

The V call is TRBV11-1, the J call TRBJ2-5, with a possible D match to TRBD1 (5 bases). Germline V gene sequence: CDR1 SGHAT, CDR2 FQDESV (reference sequence). The V gene lost 4 bases and the J gene lost 5 bases, with 11 bases spanning the gap. This CDR3 is built from 13 residues. The chain's CDR3 is CASSWGQGETQYF. Written as DNA, the CDR3 is TGTGCCAGCAGCTGGGGCCAAGGGGAGACCCAGTACTTC.

This clone appeared a single time. The chain joins TRBV27 to TRBJ2-7, with unresolved D. The V end lost 10 bases, the J end lost 0 bases, and 16 bases lay between the germline ends. The CDR3 has 14 amino acids. The germline CDR1 and CDR2 sequences are MNHEY and SMNVEV (reference sequence). This CDR3 is CATSVTAPSYEQYF. For the CDR3, the DNA is TGTGCCACGAGCGTGACGGCCCCCTCCTACGAGCAGTACTTC.

V usage is TRBV29-1 and J usage is TRBJ2-4, with a possible D match to TRBD1 (6 bases). Germline CDR1 reads SQVTM; CDR2 reads ANQGSEA. With 5 bases removed from V and 15 bases from J, the gap between germline ends came to 20 bases. The CDR3 totals 12 residues. CDR3 residues: CSVTGPGIDVYF. DNA for the CDR3: TGCAGCGTTACAGGGCCGGGGATCGATGTGTACTTC.

The V gene is TRBV7-6, the J gene TRBJ1-1, with D possibly being TRBD1 (6 bases). Germline CDR1 reads SGHVS; CDR2 reads FNYEAQ. V was clipped by 10 bases and J by 0 bases, with 21 bases between them. The length of the CDR3 is 16 residues. This CDR3 reads CATDEGGRIMNTEAFF. For the CDR3, the DNA is TGTGCCACCGATGAGGGGGGTAGGATAATGAACACTGAAGCTTTCTTT.

Concerning this clone: Within the sample, other DNA sequences also encode this same CDR3. The chain is built from TRBV27 and TRBJ2-7; TRBD1 agrees at 7 bases. This CDR3 comprises 14 residues. Germline CDR1 and CDR2: MNHEY and SMNVEV (reference sequence). V shed 6 bases and J 3 bases; nucleotides not matched to a gene: 8. This CDR3 is CASSLRGTVYEQYF. The CDR3 DNA is TGTGCCAGCAGCTTGCGAGGGACAGTCTACGAGCAGTACTTC.

The chain links TRBV11-2 to TRBJ2-7; D uncertain. Germline assignment: CDR1 SGHAT and CDR2 FQNNGV. V lost 4 bases, J lost 3 bases, and 16 bases lay in between. There are 15 residues in the CDR3. As DNA, the CDR3 is TGTGCCAGCAGCTCCTCGGCCTCAATCAACTACGAGCAGTACTTC. Protein product: CASSSSASINYEQYF.

This clone was counted a single time. This sequence joins TRBV5-5 and TRBJ1-1; TRBD1 agrees at 12 bases. Per germline, CDR1 SGHKS and CDR2 YYEKEE (reference sequence). The CDR3 loop spans 18 amino acids. The trim removed 7 bases at V and 1 base at J, leaving 14 bases unmatched. CDR3 protein: CASAIFRDRGPENTEAFF. The CDR3, as DNA: TGTGCCAGCGCGATTTTCCGGGACAGGGGGCCCGAGAACACTGAAGCTTTCTTT.

This clone was recorded only once. CDR3 in DNA: TGTGCCAGTAGTATAGGACGGCAGGGGGCTTTTTACTACGAGCAGTACTTC. Translation: CASSIGRQGAFYYEQYF. The chain joins TRBV19 to TRBJ2-7; 8 bases align to TRBD1. The CDR3 runs to 17 residues. The V and J ends lost 1 base and 3 bases, in that order; junction bases with no gene match: 11. Per germline, CDR1 LNHDA and CDR2 SQIVND (reference sequence).

This chain joins TRBV19 and TRBJ1-5; 9 nucleotides line up with TRBD1. J gave up 6 bases and V 2 bases, and 8 bases lay outside the gene matches. The germline V gene has CDR1 LNHDA and CDR2 SQIVND (reference sequence). This CDR3 comprises 16 residues. CDR3 protein: CASSISHRGPAQPQHF. The CDR3 DNA follows: TGTGCCAGTAGTATATCCCACAGGGGGCCCGCTCAGCCCCAGCATTTT. The variable domain in full, with the rest retrieved from reference TRBV19 and TRBJ1-5, is DGGITQSPKYLFRKEGQNVTLSCEQNLNHDAMYWYRQDPGQGLRLIYYSQIVNDFQKGDIAEGYSVSREKKESFPLTVTSAQKNPTAFYLCASSISHRGPAQPQHFGDGTRLSIL.

V gene TRBV4-2 combines with J gene TRBJ1-6; 7 nucleotides agree with TRBD1. This CDR3 comprises 15 residues. Germline V gene lookup returns CDR1 LGHNA and CDR2 YNFKEQ. J lost 5 bases, V lost 1 base, and 2 bases had no gene match. DNA for the CDR3: TGTGCCAGCAGCCAAGGCGGGACAGATAATTCACCCCTCCACTTT. The encoded protein is CASSQGGTDNSPLHF.

This clone has only one observation. The chain couples TRBV28 to TRBJ2-7, with 9 bases aligning to TRBD2. V lost 4 bases to trimming and J lost 1 base; unmatched junction nucleotides: 2. The CDR3 sequence is 14 residues long. The germline gives CDR1 MDHEN, CDR2 SYDVKM. The CDR3, as DNA: TGTGCCAGCAGTTCCGGACTAGCGTCCTACGAGCAGTACTTC. It encodes CASSSGLASYEQYF.

The chain combines TRBV28 with TRBJ1-3, with unresolved D. CDR1 is MDHEN, CDR2 SYDVKM, per germline. The length of the CDR3 is 12 residues. Trimming stripped 5 bases from V and 5 bases from J, with 7 bases between. The CDR3 nucleotides read TGTGCCAGCAGTCCCGCCAGAAACACCATATATTTT. Amino acid sequence: CASSPARNTIYF.

The table lists this clone with a count of one. The CDR3 protein is CASSLAASQETQYF. CDR3 coding DNA: TGTGCCAGCAGCTTAGCGGCCTCCCAAGAGACCCAGTACTTC. The chain couples TRBV11-2 to TRBJ2-5, with D unresolved. Germline CDR1 and CDR2: SGHAT and FQNNGV. The CDR3 sequence is 14 residues long. Trimming stripped 1 base from V and 1 base from J, with 7 bases between.

The J gene is TRBJ1-2, the V gene TRBV12-5; D is uncertain. The CDR3 covers 12 residues. The V end was cut by 4 bases, the J end by 1 base, with 4 bases between. CDR1 is LGHNT, CDR2 FRNRAP, per germline. In DNA, the CDR3 is TGTGCTAGTGGTTCCTATAACTATGGCTACACCTTC. This translates into CASGSYNYGYTF.

The chain joins TRBV27 to TRBJ2-1; TRBD1 agrees at 7 bases. J was trimmed by 4 bases and V by 5 bases; bases with no gene match: 11. The CDR3 is 16 residues long. CDR1 and CDR2 from the germline V gene are MNHEY and SMNVEV (reference sequence). CDR3 sequence (DNA): TGTGCCAGCAGTCCCCAGGGGGTAAGTGGGTACAATGAGCAGTTCTTC. It encodes CASSPQGVSGYNEQFF.

Only a few counts were recorded for this clone. Other DNA sequences in the same sample also yield this CDR3. The chain links TRBV6-6 to TRBJ2-5, with D unclear. Germline V gene lookup returns CDR1 MNHNY and CDR2 SVGAGI (reference sequence). V dropped 0 bases and J dropped 4 bases, with 3 bases sitting between them. This CDR3 region has 12 residues. The CDR3 protein is CASSYSGETQYF. DNA for the CDR3: TGTGCCAGCAGTTACTCGGGAGAGACCCAGTACTTC.

The V and J genes are TRBV7-9 and TRBJ2-7, with D maybe TRBD2 (5 bases). CDR1 and CDR2 from the germline V gene are SEHNR and FQNEAQ (reference sequence). The ends were cut back, 4 bases at V and 2 bases at J, with 15 bases in the middle. The CDR3 sequence is 15 residues long. The CDR3 reads CASSSNSGWTYEQYF. Written as DNA, the CDR3 is TGTGCCAGCAGCTCTAACTCGGGGTGGACCTACGAGCAGTACTTC. The full variable domain, rest sourced from reference TRBV7-9 and TRBJ2-7, is DTGVSQNPRHKITKRGQNVTFRCDPISEHNRLYWYRQTLGQGPEFLTYFQNEAQLEKSRLLSDRFSAERPKGSFSTLEIQRTEQGDSAMYLCASSSNSGWTYEQYFGPGTRLTVT.

This rearrangement joins TRBV30 to TRBJ2-5; a weak D match, TRBD2 (7 bases). The CDR3 spans 15 residues. Germline values: CDR1 GTSNPN, CDR2 SVGIG (reference sequence). Trimming took off 1 base at V and 1 base at J, with 13 bases between the two ends. The DNA of the CDR3 is TGTGCCTGGAGTGCCCTAGGGGGGGGCCAAGAGACCCAGTACTTC. Translating gives CAWSALGGGQETQYF.

With regard to this clone: This sample includes further DNA sequences coding for the same CDR3. The chain combines TRBV27 with TRBJ2-1, with 13 bases aligning to TRBD2. This CDR3 contains 15 residues. J was trimmed by 5 bases and V by 4 bases; bases with no gene match: 2. Germline CDR1 MNHEY, CDR2 SMNVEV (reference sequence). The CDR3 is CASSSGTSGNNEQFF. As DNA, the CDR3 is TGTGCCAGCAGTTCTGGGACTAGCGGGAACAATGAGCAGTTCTTC.

The gene calls are TRBV7-9 and TRBJ1-2; TRBD1 matches 11 bases. V lost 6 bases and J lost 0; bases outside the gene matches: 0. The CDR3 sequence is 14 residues long. Germline-derived CDR1 and CDR2 are SEHNR and FQNEAQ (reference sequence). The CDR3 protein is CASRGQGANYGYTF. The CDR3 coding sequence is TGTGCCAGCAGGGGACAGGGGGCTAACTATGGCTACACCTTC.

Of note for this clone: The same CDR3 can be traced to other DNA sequences in this sample. V is TRBV29-1 and J is TRBJ2-7; 8 bases match TRBD2. V was clipped by 3 bases and J by 6 bases; unmatched bases: 1. Germline CDR1 and CDR2: SQVTM and ANQGSEA. This CDR3 has 11 residues. The chain's CDR3 is CSVEAGGEQYF. For the CDR3, the DNA is TGCAGCGTTGAGGCGGGGGGCGAGCAGTACTTC.

The V and J genes are TRBV28 and TRBJ2-3; tentatively, D is TRBD1 (5 bases). CDR3 length: 15 residues. Germline-derived CDR1 and CDR2 are MDHEN and SYDVKM. Trimming removed 4 bases at V and 2 bases at J, with 13 bases between. CDR3 in amino acids: CASSSRSRVTDTQYF. CDR3 DNA sequence: TGTGCCAGCAGTTCTCGCAGCAGGGTCACAGATACGCAGTATTTT.

The rearrangement links TRBV4-3 to TRBJ2-7; 8 nucleotides align to TRBD1. This CDR3 comprises 14 residues. Germline V gene lookup returns CDR1 LGHNA and CDR2 YSLEER. The V and J ends lost 4 bases and 4 bases, in that order; junction bases with no gene match: 6. CDR3 loop: CASSPRDRLYEQYF. The CDR3 coding sequence is TGCGCCAGCAGCCCCCGGGACAGGCTATACGAGCAGTACTTC.